This TCR beta chain was found in a study of T cell changes during pregnancy in multiple sclerosis. Using immunoSEQ multiplex PCR, the repertoire was profiled, and TCRdb retains in-frame clones only, with some absent. The sample lists approximately 69,000 clones, just over 90% occurring once. The material was peripheral blood, obtained in the second trimester of pregnancy. The receptor comes from a female donor in good health, enrolled as a control in a pregnancy study.

The CDR3 coding sequence is TGTGCCAGCAGTGAAGGGGGGACAGGGCCCTACGAGCAGTACTTC. Its translation: CASSEGGTGPYEQYF. The J gene is TRBJ2-7, the V gene TRBV6-1; 9 nucleotides agree with TRBD1. Germline CDR1 reads MNHNS; CDR2 reads SASEGT. The CDR3 runs 15 residues. J gave up 2 bases and V 1 base, and 3 bases lay outside the gene matches.